This TCR beta chain was captured by sequencing in a study of T cell changes during pregnancy in multiple sclerosis. Profiling relied on immunoSEQ multiplex PCR, and the TCRdb table lists in-frame clones only, not all of them. The repertoire includes fewer than 110,000 clones, around 92% of them detected once, and over 0.65% sits in the top ten. The CDR3 has 13 residues. V was trimmed by 0 bases and J by 2 bases, leaving 5 bases between them. Germline values: CDR1 SGHDT, CDR2 YYEEEE. V and J are TRBV5-6 and TRBJ1-2; D is unresolved. The sample here was peripheral blood, taken in the third trimester of pregnancy. The TCR sequence derives from a female donor in good health, enrolled as a control in a pregnancy study. In DNA, the CDR3 is TGTGCCAGCAGCTTGGTACGGAACTATGGCTACACCTTC. Translating gives CASSLVRNYGYTF.